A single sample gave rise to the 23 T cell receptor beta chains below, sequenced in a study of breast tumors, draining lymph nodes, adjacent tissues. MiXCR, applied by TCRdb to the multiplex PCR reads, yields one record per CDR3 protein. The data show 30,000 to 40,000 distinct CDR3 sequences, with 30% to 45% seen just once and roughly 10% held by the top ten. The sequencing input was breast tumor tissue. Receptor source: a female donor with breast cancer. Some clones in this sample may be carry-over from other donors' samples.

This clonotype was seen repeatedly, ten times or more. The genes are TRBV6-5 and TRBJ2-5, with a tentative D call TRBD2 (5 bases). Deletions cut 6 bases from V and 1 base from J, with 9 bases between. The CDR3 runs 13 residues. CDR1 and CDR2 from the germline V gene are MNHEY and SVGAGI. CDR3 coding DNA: TGTGCCAGCAGACATCGGGGCCAAGAGACCCAGTACTTC. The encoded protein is CASRHRGQETQYF.

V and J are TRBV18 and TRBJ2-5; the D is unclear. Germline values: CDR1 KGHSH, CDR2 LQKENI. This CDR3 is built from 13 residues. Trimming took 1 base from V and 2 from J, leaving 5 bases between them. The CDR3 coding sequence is TGTGCCAGCTCACCACGCATGCAAGAGACCCAGTACTTC. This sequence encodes CASSPRMQETQYF. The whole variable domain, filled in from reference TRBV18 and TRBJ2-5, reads NAGVMQNPRHLVRRRGQEARLRCSPMKGHSHVYWYRQLPEEGLKFMVYLQKENIIDESGMPKERFSAEFPKEGPSILRIQQVVRGDSAAYFCASSPRMQETQYFGPGTRLLVL.

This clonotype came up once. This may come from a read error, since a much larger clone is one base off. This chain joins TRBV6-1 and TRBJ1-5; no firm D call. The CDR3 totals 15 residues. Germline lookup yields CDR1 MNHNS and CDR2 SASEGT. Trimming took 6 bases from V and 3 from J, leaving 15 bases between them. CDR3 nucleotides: TGTGCCAGCAGCCCCGGGTTAGACTCCAATCAGCCCCAGCATTTT. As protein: CASSPGLDSNQPQHF.

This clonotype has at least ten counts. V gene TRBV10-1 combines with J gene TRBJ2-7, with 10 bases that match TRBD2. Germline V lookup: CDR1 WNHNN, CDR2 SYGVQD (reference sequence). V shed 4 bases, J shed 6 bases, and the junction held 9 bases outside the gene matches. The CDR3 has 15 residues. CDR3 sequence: CASSGPTSGKGEQYF. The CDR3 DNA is TGCGCCAGCAGTGGCCCCACTAGCGGGAAGGGCGAGCAGTACTTC.

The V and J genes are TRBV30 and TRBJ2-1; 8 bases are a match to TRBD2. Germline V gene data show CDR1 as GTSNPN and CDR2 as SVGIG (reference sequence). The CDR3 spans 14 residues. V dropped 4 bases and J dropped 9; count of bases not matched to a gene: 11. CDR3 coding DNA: TGTGCCTGGACCCCGGGAGGGCCCGGGGGTGAGCAGTTCTTC. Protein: CAWTPGGPGGEQFF.

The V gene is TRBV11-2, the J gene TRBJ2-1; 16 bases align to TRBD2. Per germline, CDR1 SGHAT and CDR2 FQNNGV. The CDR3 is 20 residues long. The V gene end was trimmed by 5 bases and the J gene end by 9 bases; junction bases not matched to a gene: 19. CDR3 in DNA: TGTGCCAGCAGCCTCGCAGCTCGACAGGGGACTAGCGGGAGGGCCGGTGAGCAGTTCTTC. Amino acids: CASSLAARQGTSGRAGEQFF.

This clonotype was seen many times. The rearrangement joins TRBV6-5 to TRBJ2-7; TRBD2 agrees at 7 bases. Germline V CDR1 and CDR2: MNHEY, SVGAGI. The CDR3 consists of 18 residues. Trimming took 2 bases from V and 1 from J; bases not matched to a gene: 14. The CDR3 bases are TGTGCCAGCAGTTACCAGCCTAGCGGAAAGGTTGGTTCCTACGAGCAGTACTTC. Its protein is CASSYQPSGKVGSYEQYF.

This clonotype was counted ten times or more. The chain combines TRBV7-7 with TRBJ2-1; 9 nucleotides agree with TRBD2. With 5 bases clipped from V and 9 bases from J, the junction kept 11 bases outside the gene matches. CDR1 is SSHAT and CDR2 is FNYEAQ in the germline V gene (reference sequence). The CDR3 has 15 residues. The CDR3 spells CASSETSGVLGEQFF. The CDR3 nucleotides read TGTGCCAGCAGCGAGACTAGCGGAGTCCTGGGTGAGCAGTTCTTC.

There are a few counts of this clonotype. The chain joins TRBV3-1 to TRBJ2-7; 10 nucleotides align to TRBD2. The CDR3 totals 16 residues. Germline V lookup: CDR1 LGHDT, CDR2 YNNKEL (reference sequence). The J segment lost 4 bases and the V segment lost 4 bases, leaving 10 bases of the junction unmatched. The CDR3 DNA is TGTGCCAGCAGCCTTGCTAGCGGGAGTGTGGATTACGAGCAGTACTTC. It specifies CASSLASGSVDYEQYF.

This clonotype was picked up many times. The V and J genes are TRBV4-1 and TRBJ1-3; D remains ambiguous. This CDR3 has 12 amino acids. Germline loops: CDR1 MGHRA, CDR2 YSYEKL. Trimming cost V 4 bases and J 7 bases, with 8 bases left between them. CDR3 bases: TGCGCCAGCAGCCCCGGGTGGAACACCATATATTTT. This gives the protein CASSPGWNTIYF.

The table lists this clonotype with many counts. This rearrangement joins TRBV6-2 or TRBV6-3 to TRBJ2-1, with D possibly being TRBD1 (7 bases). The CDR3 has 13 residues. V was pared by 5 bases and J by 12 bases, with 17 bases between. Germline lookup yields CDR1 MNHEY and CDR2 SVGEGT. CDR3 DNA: TGTGCCAGCAGTCACTACAGGGGAGGTGGGCAGTTCTTC. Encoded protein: CASSHYRGGGQFF.

CDR3 loop: CASSLRQGGFGANVLTF. DNA of the CDR3: TGTGCCAGCAGCCTACGACAAGGAGGGTTTGGGGCCAACGTCCTGACTTTC. The chain has TRBV6-2 or TRBV6-3 and TRBJ2-6, with a weak D call TRBD2 (6 bases). CDR3 length equals 17 residues. Germline V gene lookup returns CDR1 MNHEY and CDR2 SVGEGT. Trimming stripped 6 bases from V and 3 bases from J, with 18 bases between.

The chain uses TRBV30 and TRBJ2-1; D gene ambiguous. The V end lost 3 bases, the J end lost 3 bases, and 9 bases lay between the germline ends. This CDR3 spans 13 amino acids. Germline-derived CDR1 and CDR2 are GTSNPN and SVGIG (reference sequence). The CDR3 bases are TGTGCCTGGAGGGTGGACCGCTACAATGAGCAGTTCTTC. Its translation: CAWRVDRYNEQFF.

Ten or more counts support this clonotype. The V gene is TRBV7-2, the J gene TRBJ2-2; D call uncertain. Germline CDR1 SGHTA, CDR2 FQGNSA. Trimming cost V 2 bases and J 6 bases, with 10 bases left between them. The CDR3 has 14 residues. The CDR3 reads CASSLSIAAGELFF. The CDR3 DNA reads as TGTGCCAGCAGCTTAAGTATTGCGGCCGGGGAGCTGTTTTTT.

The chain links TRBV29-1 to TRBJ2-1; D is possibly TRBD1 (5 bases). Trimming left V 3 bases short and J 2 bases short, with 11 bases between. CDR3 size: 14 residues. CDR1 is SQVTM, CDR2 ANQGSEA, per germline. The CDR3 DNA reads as TGCAGCGTTGAGCAAAGGGGTCCCTACAATGAGCAGTTCTTC. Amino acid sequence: CSVEQRGPYNEQFF.

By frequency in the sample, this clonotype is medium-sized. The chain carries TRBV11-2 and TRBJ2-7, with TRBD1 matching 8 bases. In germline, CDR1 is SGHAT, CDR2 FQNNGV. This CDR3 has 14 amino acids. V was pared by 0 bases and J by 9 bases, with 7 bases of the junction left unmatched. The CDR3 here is CASSLERQGIRQYF. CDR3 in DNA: TGTGCCAGCAGCTTAGAACGACAGGGGATTAGGCAGTACTTC.

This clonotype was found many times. The DNA of the CDR3 is TGTGCCAGCAGCTTAGCCGGACTAGCGGCAGATACGCAGTATTTT. Its protein product is CASSLAGLAADTQYF. The chain uses TRBV7-8 and TRBJ2-3; 10 bases are shared with TRBD2. The CDR3 is 15 residues long. CDR1 is SGHVS and CDR2 is FQNEAQ in the germline V gene. V dropped 0 bases and J dropped 4; count of bases not matched to a gene: 1.

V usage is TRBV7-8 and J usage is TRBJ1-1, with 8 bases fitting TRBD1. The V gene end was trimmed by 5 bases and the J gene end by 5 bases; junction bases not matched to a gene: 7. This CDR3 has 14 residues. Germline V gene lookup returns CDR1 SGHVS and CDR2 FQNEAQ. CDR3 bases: TGTGCCAGCAGCCTTGGACAGGGTCGGACTGAAGCTTTCTTT. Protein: CASSLGQGRTEAFF.

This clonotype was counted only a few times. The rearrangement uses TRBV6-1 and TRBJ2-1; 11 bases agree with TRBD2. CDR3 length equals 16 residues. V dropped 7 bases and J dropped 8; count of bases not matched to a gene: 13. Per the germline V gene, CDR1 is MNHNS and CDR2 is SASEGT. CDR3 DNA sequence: TGTGCCAGCACCGAGGGGCTAGCGGGAGGAGGGGATGAGCAGTTCTTC. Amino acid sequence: CASTEGLAGGGDEQFF.

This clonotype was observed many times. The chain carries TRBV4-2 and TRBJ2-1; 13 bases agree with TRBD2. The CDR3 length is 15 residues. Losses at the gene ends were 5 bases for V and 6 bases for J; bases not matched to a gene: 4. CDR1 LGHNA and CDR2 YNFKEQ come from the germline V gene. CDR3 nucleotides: TGTGCCAGCAGCTTCGGGACTAGCGGGATCAATGAGCAGTTCTTC. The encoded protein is CASSFGTSGINEQFF.

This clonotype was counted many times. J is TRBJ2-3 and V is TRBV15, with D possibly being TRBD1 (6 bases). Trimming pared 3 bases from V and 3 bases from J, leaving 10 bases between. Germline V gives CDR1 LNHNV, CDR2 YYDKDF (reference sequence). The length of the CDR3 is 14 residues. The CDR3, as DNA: TGTGCCACCAGCAGTCGCAGGGGAACAGATACGCAGTATTTT. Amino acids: CATSSRRGTDTQYF.

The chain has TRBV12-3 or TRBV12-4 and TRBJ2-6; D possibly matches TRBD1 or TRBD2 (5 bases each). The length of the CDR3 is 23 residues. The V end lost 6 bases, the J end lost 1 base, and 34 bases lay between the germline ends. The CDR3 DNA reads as TGTGCCAGCAGCTTCCTAGACCGGGTCACTAGACTAACAGGAGCGTCTGGGGCCAACGTCCTGACTTTC. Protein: CASSFLDRVTRLTGASGANVLTF.

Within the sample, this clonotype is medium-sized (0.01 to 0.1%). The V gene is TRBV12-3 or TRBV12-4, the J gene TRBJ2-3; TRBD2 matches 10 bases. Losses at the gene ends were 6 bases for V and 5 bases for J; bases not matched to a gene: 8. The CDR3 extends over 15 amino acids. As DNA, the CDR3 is TGTGCCAGCAGCCAAACTAGCGGGACCCTAGATACGCAGTATTTT. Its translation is CASSQTSGTLDTQYF.